The 3 T cell receptor beta chains reported below all come from one sample, sequenced in a study of T cell changes during pregnancy in multiple sclerosis. Measured with immunoSEQ multiplex PCR; TCRdb has only the in-frame clones, and not every one. The table includes 85,000 to 100,000 clones, 85% to 95% detected once. Sequencing was performed on peripheral blood, taken in the first trimester of pregnancy. These receptors all come from a female donor with multiple sclerosis, enrolled in a pregnancy study.

CDR3 sequence reads: CSVAGGNYGYTF. Written as DNA, the CDR3 is TGCAGCGTCGCAGGGGGAAACTATGGCTACACCTTC. This chain joins TRBV29-1 and TRBJ1-2; TRBD1 matches 7 bases. The CDR3 is 12 amino acids. Germline V gene sequence: CDR1 SQVTM, CDR2 ANQGSEA. Unmatched junction bases numbered 3, after V lost 6 bases and J lost 2 bases.

The chain links TRBV4-1 to TRBJ1-1; 8 bases fit TRBD1. V lost 4 bases to trimming and J lost 4 bases; unmatched junction nucleotides: 11. Germline CDR1 is MGHRA and CDR2 is YSYEKL. This CDR3 contains 16 residues. This chain's CDR3 is CASSPSKQGGITEAFF. CDR3 in DNA: TGCGCCAGCAGCCCCTCAAAACAGGGGGGAATCACTGAAGCTTTCTTT.

The V gene is TRBV19, the J gene TRBJ2-7, with D maybe TRBD1 (5 bases). The germline CDR1 and CDR2 sequences are LNHDA and SQIVND (reference sequence). The CDR3 runs 13 residues. Deletions cut 6 bases from V and 9 bases from J, with 18 bases between. CDR3 DNA: TGTGCCAGTAGGAACTCCAGGGCTGAGGCGCAGTACTTC. Its protein product is CASRNSRAEAQYF.